Described below is a single TCR beta chain sequence and its context. Its antigen is unidentified. The data were taken from a study of Ad26.COV2.S vaccination and SARS-CoV-2 variants. Study-level points and caveats: With respect to non-spike TCR breadth, vaccine and placebo recipients were similar. Spike-specific TCR breadth was greater in vaccine than placebo recipients.

The germline gives CDR1 KGHSH, CDR2 LQKENI. Losses at the gene ends were 3 bases for V and 4 bases for J; bases not matched to a gene: 8. The CDR3 totals 15 residues. Here immunoSEQ multiplex PCR was the method, and the copy in TCRdb shows in-frame clones only, minus some. In the table there are hundreds of thousands of clones, roughly nine tenths of which are singletons. As to treatment: roughly 19 received Ad26.COV2.S at low or high dose, single or two shots; about 5 received placebo; per-sample allocation not given. Specimen acquisition occurred on day 63 following the initial vaccine or placebo injection.

This rearrangement joins TRBV18 to TRBJ2-7; TRBD1 aligns across 8 bases. This sequence originates from a person aged 18-60 years who received the Ad26.COV2.S COVID-19 vaccine or a placebo. The sample consisted of peripheral blood, taken in a trial of Ad26.COV2.S vaccine versus placebo. The DNA of the CDR3 is TGTGCCAGCTCACCTCGGACAGGGTATTCTTACGAGCAGTACTTC. Residues: CASSPRTGYSYEQYF.